This TCR beta chain was obtained from a study of blood T cell repertoires in COVID-19. For the study at large: T cells, B-cell-depleted T cells, or PBMCs supplied cDNA or gDNA.

The table lists this clone with a count of one. CDR1 and CDR2 from the germline V gene are SGHVS and FQNEAQ. This CDR3 is 15 amino acids long. Trimming pared 3 bases from V and 5 bases from J, leaving 17 bases between. Measured with immunoSEQ multiplex PCR; TCRdb has only the in-frame clones, and not every one. The table records 150,000 or so clones, 84% of them present only once. The rearrangement links TRBV7-8 to TRBJ2-7, with a tentative D call TRBD2 (5 bases). The receptor was derived from a woman aged 55-69 years with acute or convalescent COVID-19. The sample consisted of peripheral blood. CDR3 sequence reads: CASSFAGTAPNEQYF. The CDR3 DNA follows: TGTGCCAGCAGCTTCGCGGGCACAGCACCTAACGAGCAGTACTTC.